This T cell receptor beta chain was sequenced during a study of blood T cell repertoires in COVID-19 (dated by TCRdb to about 2020). For the study in its entirety: The collaborator samples originated in the United States, Italy and Spain and spanned the acute and convalescent phases of COVID-19. The material from the prospective study consisted of cDNA or gDNA derived from T cells, B-cell-depleted T cells, or PBMCs. Deeply sampled blood TCRbeta repertoires from subjects exposed to, actively infected with, or recovered from COVID-19 were included in the dataset. A freely available public database, intended as a resource for researchers studying the immune response to SARS-CoV-2, is where the repertoires were released. Samples were obtained from the ongoing ImmuneRACE study (first 160 participants) and from about 1,300 subjects provided by 6 global collaborators. Nearly every sample came with metadata listing a de-identified subject ID, COVID-19 status, age in years and sex. Where available, HLA class I and class II types were obtained from metadata supplied by the sample provider rather than from assay-based typing. Study-wide findings and limitations: How much clinical and demographic metadata was included differed by source and by participant, and the metadata was provided uncurated.

V sheds 0 bases and J sheds 8 bases, leaving 10 bases between their ends. According to the germline V gene (reference sequence), CDR1 reads LGHDT and CDR2 reads YNNKEL. The CDR3 measures 13 amino acids from cysteine to phenylalanine. Just the 39-base CDR3 DNA is kept, in frame starting at base 1. TCRbeta CDR3 regions were amplified from genomic DNA by means of the immunoSEQ Assay, a bias-controlled multiplex PCR. Per the original workflow: Nucleated cell counts per sample were estimated from amplification of reference gene primers within the assay. To quantify the absolute abundance of each unique TCRbeta CDR3 rearrangement, sequence reads were collapsed and filtered. For each sample, productive Simpson clonality was calculated as the square root of Simpson's diversity index across productive rearrangements. TCRdb mirrors the immuneACCESS table, restricted to in-frame sequences. Some clones are absent from its copies; in checked studies, under half trace to an unresolved V gene, and the reason for the others is unknown. The V and J calls and clone size are taken from that table; D and trimming were inferred from the DNA. This sample lists 90,000 to 100,000 clones; about 80% were detected once. The top ten clonotypes cover 6.3% of the sample.

This clone was seen only a few times. Its antigen is still unknown. Base-call qualities are not available, and no considerably larger clone is one nucleotide away. Whole blood was collected in K2EDTA tubes by collaborating institutions according to the institutions' own protocols. Collaborator samples were shipped for TCRbeta analysis as frozen whole blood, isolated PBMCs, or DNA extracted from either sample type. This clonotype originated in a man between 60 and 70 years old with acute or convalescent COVID-19. Recombination connected TRBV3-1 (or the pseudogene TRBV3-2) to TRBJ1-1; TRBD1 is perhaps the D gene, given 5 matching bases. Input material: peripheral blood. This receptor carries the CDR3 CASSQDRDFEAFF. The DNA is TGTGCCAGCAGCCAAGATCGGGACTTCGAAGCTTTCTTT.